What follows describes a single T cell receptor (beta chain). This receptor's antigen is unknown. Nothing much larger sits one base from this clone, and base qualities are not available. The data were obtained in a study of blood T cell repertoires in COVID-19 (dated by TCRdb to 2020 to 2021). In the study overall: Samples covering the acute and convalescent phases of COVID-19 were provided by collaborators in the United States, Italy and Spain. The prospective study material was composed of cDNA or gDNA derived from T cells, B-cell-depleted T cells, or PBMCs. Subjects who had been exposed to COVID-19, were actively infected with it, or had recovered from it provided the deeply sampled blood TCRbeta repertoires that made up the dataset. A freely available public database, intended as a resource for researchers studying the immune response to SARS-CoV-2, is where the repertoires were released. Samples were obtained from the ongoing ImmuneRACE study (first 160 participants) and from about 1,300 subjects provided by 6 global collaborators. Nearly every sample came with metadata listing a de-identified subject ID, COVID-19 status, age in years and sex. Where HLA class I and class II types were available, the types were taken from metadata supplied by the sample provider, not from assay-based typing. Paper-wide results and their limitations: The quantity of clinical and demographic metadata differed by source and by participant and was supplied without curation.

The CDR3 starts with the cysteine, ends with the phenylalanine, and has 13 residues. The sequence is cut down to CDR3 DNA, 39 bases in frame from base 1. Relative to germline, V is 5 bases shorter and J is 3 bases shorter, with 7 bases between their ends. In Seattle, one collaborating source enrolled patients while the infection was active and tracked those patients longitudinally over the course of disease. Collaborating institutions collected whole blood in K2EDTA tubes following their own protocols. For TCRbeta analysis, collaborator samples were shipped as frozen whole blood, as isolated PBMCs, or as DNA extracted from either sample type. The immunoSEQ Assay, a bias-controlled multiplex PCR, was used to amplify TCRbeta CDR3 regions from genomic DNA. In the source study's methods: The number of nucleated cells in each sample was estimated from the amplification of reference gene primers within the assay. Sequence reads were collapsed and filtered to measure the absolute abundance of every unique TCRbeta CDR3 rearrangement. For each sample, productive Simpson clonality was calculated as the square root of Simpson's diversity index across productive rearrangements. Drawn from immuneACCESS, this table holds only the in-frame rearrangements with V and J called that TCRdb kept. Clones are partly lost; checked studies trace under half to an unresolved V gene and leave the rest unexplained. Clonal size and the V and J genes are those of that table, whereas D and trimming came from the DNA. The sample table records 450,000 or so clones; around 90% of these occur just once. Roughly 0.87% of the sample belongs to the ten largest clones.

Recombination linked TRBV12-3 or TRBV12-4 to TRBJ1-4; the D gene is not confidently resolved. This receptor was identified in a man aged 18 to 29 with COVID-19, enrolled during active disease. Sequenced sample: peripheral blood. This receptor has the CDR3 CASSAISNEKLFF. The DNA sequence is given as TGTGCCAGCAGTGCGATATCTAATGAAAAACTGTTTTTT.